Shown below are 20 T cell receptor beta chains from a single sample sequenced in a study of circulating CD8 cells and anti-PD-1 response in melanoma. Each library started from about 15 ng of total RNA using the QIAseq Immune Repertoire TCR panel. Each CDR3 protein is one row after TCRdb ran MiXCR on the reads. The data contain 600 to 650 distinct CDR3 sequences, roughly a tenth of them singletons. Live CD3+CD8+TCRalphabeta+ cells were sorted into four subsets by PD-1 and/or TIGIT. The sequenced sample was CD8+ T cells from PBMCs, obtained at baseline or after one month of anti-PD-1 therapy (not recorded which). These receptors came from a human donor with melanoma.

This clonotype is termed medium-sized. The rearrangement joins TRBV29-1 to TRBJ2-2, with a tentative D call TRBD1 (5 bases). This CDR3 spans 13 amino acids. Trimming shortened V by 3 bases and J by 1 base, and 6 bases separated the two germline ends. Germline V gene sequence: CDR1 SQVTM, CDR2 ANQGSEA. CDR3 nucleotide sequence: TGCAGCGTTGACAGGGAGAACACCGGGGAGCTGTTTTTT. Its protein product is CSVDRENTGELFF.

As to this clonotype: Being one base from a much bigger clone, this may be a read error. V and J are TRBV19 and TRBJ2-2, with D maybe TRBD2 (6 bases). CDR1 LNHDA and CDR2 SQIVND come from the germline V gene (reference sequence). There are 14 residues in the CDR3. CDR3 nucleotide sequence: TGTGCCAGTAGCCCCCCGGGGGAAACCGGGGAGCTGTATTTT. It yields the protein CASSPPGETGELYF.

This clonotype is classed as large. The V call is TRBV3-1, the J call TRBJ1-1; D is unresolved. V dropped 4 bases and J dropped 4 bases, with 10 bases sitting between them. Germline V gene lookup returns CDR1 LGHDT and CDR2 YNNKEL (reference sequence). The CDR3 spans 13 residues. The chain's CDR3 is CASSLGWVTEAFF. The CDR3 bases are TGTGCCAGCAGCCTTGGGTGGGTCACTGAAGCTTTCTTT.

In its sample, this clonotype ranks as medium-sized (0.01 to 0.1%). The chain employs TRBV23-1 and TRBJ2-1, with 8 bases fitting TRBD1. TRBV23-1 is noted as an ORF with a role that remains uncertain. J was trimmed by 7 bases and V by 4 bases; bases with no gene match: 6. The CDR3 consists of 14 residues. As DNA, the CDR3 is TGCGCCAGCAGTCTCAGGGGGCTTGGGAATGAGCAGTTCTTC. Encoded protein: CASSLRGLGNEQFF.

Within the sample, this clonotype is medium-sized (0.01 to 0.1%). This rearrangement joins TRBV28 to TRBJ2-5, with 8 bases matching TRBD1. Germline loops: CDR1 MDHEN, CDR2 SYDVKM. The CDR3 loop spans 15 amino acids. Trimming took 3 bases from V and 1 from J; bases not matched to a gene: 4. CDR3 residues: CASSFIGTGQETQYF. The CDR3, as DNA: TGTGCCAGCAGTTTCATCGGGACAGGCCAAGAGACCCAGTACTTC. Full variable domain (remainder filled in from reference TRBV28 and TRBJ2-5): DVKVTQSSRYLVKRTGEKVFLECVQDMDHENMFWYRQDPGLGLRLIYFSYDVKMKEKGDIPEGYSVSREKKERFSLILESASTNQTSMYLCASSFIGTGQETQYFGPGTRLLVL.

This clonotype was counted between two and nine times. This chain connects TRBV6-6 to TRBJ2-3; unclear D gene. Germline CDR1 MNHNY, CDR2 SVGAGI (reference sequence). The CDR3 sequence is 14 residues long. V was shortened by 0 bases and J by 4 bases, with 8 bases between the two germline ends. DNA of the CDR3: TGTGCCAGCAGTTACTCGGAGTTTGCAGATACGCAGTATTTT. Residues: CASSYSEFADTQYF.

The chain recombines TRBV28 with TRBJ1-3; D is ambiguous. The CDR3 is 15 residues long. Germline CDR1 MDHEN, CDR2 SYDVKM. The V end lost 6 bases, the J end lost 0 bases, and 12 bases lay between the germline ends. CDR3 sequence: CASRLTPNSGNTIYF. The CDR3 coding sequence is TGTGCCAGCAGACTTACACCCAACTCTGGAAACACCATATATTTT.

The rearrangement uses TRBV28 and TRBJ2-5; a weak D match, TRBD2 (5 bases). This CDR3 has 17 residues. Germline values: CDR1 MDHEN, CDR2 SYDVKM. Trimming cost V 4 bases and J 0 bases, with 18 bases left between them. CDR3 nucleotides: TGTGCCAGCAGTTCCAAAGGCGGAGCGGTGTACCAAGAGACCCAGTACTTC. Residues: CASSSKGGAVYQETQYF. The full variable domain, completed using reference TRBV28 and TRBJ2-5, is DVKVTQSSRYLVKRTGEKVFLECVQDMDHENMFWYRQDPGLGLRLIYFSYDVKMKEKGDIPEGYSVSREKKERFSLILESASTNQTSMYLCASSSKGGAVYQETQYFGPGTRLLVL.

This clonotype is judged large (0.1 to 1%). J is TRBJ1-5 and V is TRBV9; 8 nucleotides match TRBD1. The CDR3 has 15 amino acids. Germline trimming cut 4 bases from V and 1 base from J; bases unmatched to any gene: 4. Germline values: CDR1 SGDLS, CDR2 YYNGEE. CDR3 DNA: TGTGCCAGCAGCAAAACAGGGGGAAGCAATCAGCCCCAGCATTTT. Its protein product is CASSKTGGSNQPQHF.

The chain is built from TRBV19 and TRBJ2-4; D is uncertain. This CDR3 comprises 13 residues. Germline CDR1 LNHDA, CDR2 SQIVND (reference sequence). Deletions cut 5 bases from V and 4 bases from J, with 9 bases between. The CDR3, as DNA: TGTGCCAGTAGTGCAGGACGGAAAAACATTCAGTACTTC. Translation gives CASSAGRKNIQYF. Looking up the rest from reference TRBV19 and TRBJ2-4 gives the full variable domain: DGGITQSPKYLFRKEGQNVTLSCEQNLNHDAMYWYRQDPGQGLRLIYYSQIVNDFQKGDIAEGYSVSREKKESFPLTVTSAQKNPTAFYLCASSAGRKNIQYFGAGTRLSVL.

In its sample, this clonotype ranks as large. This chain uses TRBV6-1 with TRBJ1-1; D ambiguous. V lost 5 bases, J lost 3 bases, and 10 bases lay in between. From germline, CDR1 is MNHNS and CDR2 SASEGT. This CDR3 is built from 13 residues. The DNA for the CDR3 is TGTGCCAGCAGTTTGGAGGACTACACTGAAGCTTTCTTT. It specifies CASSLEDYTEAFF.

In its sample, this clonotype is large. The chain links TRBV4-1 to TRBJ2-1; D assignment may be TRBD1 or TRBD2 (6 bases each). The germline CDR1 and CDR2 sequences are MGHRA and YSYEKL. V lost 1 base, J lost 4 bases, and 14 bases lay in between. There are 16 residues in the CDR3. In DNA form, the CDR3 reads TGCGCCAGCAGCCAAGTAGGAGGGACACAATACAATGAGCAGTTCTTC. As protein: CASSQVGGTQYNEQFF.

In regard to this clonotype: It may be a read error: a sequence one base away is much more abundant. This chain's CDR3 is CASSPEGAGASDTQYF. The CDR3 nucleotides read TGTGCCAGCAGCCCCGAAGGGGCGGGGGCCTCAGATACGCAGTATTTT. The chain uses TRBV5-5 and TRBJ2-3, with D maybe TRBD2 (7 bases). Trimming took off 4 bases at V and 4 bases at J, with 19 bases between the two ends. The CDR3 totals 16 residues. Germline lookup yields CDR1 SGHKS and CDR2 YYEKEE (reference sequence).

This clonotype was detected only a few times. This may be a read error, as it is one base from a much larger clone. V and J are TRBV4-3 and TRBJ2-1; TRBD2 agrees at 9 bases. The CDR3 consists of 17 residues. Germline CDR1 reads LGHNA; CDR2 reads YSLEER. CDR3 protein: CASSQDLPASGNYEQLF. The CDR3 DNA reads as TGCGCCAGCAGCCAAGATCTCCCGGCTAGCGGGAACTATGAGCAGCTCTTC.

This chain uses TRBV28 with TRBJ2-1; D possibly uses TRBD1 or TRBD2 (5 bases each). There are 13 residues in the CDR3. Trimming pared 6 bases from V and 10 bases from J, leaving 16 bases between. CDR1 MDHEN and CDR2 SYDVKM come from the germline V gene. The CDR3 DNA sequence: TGTGCCAGCAGGGGGGACCCGCTCAGCGAGCAGTTCTTC. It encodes CASRGDPLSEQFF.

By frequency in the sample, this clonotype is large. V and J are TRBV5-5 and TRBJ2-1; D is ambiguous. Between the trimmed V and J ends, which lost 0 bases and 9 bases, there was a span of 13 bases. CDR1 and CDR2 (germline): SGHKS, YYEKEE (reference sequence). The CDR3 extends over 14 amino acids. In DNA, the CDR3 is TGTGCCAGCAGCTTGGATGGCATAACCGGTGAGCAGTTCTTC. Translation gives CASSLDGITGEQFF.

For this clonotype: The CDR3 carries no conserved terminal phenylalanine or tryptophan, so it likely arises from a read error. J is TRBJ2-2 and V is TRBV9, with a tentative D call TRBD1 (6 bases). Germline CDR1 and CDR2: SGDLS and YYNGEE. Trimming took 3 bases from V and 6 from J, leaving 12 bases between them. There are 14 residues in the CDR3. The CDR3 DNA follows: TGTGCCAGCAGCGAGGGGGAATCGCCCGGGGAGCTGTTTTTG. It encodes CASSEGESPGELFL.

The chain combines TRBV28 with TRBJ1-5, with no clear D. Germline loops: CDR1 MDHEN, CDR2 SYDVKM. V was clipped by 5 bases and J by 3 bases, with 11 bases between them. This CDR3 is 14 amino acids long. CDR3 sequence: CASSPLSDNQPQHF. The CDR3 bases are TGTGCCAGCAGTCCCCTCAGTGACAATCAGCCCCAGCATTTT.

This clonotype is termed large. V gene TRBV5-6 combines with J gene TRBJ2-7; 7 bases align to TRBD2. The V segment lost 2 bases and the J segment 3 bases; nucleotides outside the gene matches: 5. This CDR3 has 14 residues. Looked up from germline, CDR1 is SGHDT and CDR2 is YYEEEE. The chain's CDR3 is CASSLRTRSYEQYF. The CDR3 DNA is TGTGCCAGCAGCTTAAGGACTAGAAGCTACGAGCAGTACTTC.

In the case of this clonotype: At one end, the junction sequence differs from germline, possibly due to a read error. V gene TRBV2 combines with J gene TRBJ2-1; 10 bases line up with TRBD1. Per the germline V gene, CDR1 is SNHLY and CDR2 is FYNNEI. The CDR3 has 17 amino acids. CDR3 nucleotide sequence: TGTACCAGCAGTGGGCTCGGACAGGGGGGCTCCTACAATGAGCAGATCTTC. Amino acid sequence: CTSSGLGQGGSYNEQIF.